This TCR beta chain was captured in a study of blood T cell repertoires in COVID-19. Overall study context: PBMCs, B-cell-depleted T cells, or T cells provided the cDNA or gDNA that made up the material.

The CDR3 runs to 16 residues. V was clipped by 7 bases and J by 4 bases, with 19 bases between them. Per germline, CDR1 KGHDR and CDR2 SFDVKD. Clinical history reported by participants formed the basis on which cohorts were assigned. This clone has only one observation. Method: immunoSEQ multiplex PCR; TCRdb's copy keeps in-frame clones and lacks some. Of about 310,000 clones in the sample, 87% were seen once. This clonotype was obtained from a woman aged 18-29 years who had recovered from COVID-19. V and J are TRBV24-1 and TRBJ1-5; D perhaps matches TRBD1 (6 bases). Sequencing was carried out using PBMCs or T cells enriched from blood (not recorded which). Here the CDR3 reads CATRSDDQGMNQPQHF. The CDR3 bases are TGTGCCACCAGATCAGATGACCAGGGGATGAATCAGCCCCAGCATTTT.